This paragraph covers one T cell receptor beta chain sequence. The sample comes from a study of blood T cell repertoires in COVID-19. From germline, CDR1 is SGHDN and CDR2 FVKESK. The V end lost 2 bases, the J end lost 9 bases, and 14 bases lay between the germline ends. The length of the CDR3 is 13 residues. TCRdb's copy holds only in-frame clones and misses some; the assay was immunoSEQ multiplex PCR. The profile covers some 240,000 clones, with about 90% appearing a single time and roughly 10% taken by the ten largest. This TCR was sampled from a woman in her 70s with COVID-19, enrolled during active disease. Sequenced input: peripheral blood. This chain links TRBV14 with TRBJ2-7; weak D call: TRBD2 (6 bases). The CDR3 sequence: CASSQMEGLGQYF. The CDR3, as DNA: TGTGCCAGCAGCCAAATGGAGGGGCTGGGGCAGTACTTC.